The entry that follows covers one TCR beta chain sequence. What it binds is unknown. The data originate from a study of T cell responses to AZD1222 COVID-19 vaccine. Notes on the study in general: Reportedly, nearly half of unique spike TCRs recognized epitopes outside B.1.351/B.1.1.7 mutations. Clonal diversity was possibly underestimated, and the donors were mostly white British, with more females.

Germline CDR1 and CDR2: SQVTM and ANQGSEA. V lost 3 bases and J lost 2, with 15 bases in between. This CDR3 spans 15 amino acids. The method was immunoSEQ multiplex PCR; TCRdb's version includes in-frame clones alone and lacks a portion of them. The sample has roughly 120,000 clones, 80% to 95% seen once. The TCR was taken from an adult in good health. Sequenced here: peripheral blood, sampled on day 0 of AZD1222 vaccination. J is TRBJ2-3 and V is TRBV29-1, with D perhaps matching TRBD1 or TRBD2 (6 bases each). CDR3 protein: CSVDGGRGSTDTQYF. Here the CDR3 DNA reads TGCAGCGTTGATGGGGGGCGGGGCTCCACAGATACGCAGTATTTT.